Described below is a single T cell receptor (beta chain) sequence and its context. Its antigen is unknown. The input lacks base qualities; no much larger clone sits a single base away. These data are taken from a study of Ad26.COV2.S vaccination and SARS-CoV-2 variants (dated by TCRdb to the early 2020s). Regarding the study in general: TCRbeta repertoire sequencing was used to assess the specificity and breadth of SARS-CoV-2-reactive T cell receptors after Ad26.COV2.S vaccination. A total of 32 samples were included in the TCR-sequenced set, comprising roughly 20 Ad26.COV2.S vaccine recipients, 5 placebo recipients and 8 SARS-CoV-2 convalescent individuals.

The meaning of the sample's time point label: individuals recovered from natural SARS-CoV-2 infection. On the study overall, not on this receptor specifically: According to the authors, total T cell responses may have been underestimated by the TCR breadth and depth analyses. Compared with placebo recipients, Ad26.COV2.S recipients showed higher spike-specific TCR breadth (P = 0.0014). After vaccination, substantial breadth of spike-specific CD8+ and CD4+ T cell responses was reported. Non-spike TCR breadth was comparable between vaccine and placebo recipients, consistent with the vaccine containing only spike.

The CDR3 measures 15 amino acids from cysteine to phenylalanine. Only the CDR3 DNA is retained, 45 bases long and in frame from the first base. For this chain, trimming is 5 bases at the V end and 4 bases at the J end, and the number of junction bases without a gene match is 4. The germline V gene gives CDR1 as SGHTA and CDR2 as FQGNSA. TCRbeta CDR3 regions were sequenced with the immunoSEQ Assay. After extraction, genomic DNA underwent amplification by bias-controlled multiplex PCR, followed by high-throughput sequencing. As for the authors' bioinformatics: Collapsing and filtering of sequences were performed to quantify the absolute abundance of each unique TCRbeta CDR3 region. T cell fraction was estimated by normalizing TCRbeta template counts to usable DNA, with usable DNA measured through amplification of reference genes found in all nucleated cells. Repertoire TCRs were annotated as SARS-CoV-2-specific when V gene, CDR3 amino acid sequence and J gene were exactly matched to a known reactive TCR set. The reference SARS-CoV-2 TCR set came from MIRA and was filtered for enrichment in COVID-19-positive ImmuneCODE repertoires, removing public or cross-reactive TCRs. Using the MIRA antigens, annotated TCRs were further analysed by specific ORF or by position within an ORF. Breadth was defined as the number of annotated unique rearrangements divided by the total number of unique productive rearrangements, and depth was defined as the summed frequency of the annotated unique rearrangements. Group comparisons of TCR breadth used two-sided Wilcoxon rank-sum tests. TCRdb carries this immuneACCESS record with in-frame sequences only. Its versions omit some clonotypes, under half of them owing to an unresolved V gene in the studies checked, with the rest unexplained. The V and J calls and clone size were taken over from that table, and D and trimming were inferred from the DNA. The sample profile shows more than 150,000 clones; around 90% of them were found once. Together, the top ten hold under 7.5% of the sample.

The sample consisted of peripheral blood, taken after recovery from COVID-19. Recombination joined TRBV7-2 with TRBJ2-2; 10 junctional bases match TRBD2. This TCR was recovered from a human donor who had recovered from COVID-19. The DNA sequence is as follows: TGTGCCAGCAGCCCTAGCGGGGGAAGCACCGGGGAGCTGTTTTTT. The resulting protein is CASSPSGGSTGELFF.